This entry lists 20 T cell receptor beta chains sequenced from one sample in a study of T cell responses to AZD1222 COVID-19 vaccine. TCRdb's table, derived via immunoSEQ multiplex PCR, lists solely in-frame clones and lacks some. The sample records about 100,000 clones, just over 85% being singletons. Sequenced here: peripheral blood, sampled on day 0 of AZD1222 vaccination. Receptor source: an adult in good health.

This clone was recorded a few times. This sequence joins TRBV5-1 and TRBJ1-6, with TRBD1 as a possible D gene (5 bases). CDR1 SGHRS and CDR2 YFSETQ come from the germline V gene. Trimming shortened V by 0 bases and J by 8 bases, and 9 bases separated the two germline ends. CDR3 size: 14 residues. The CDR3 protein is CASSLAGSDSPLHF. The CDR3 coding sequence is TGCGCCAGCAGCTTGGCAGGGAGTGATTCACCCCTCCACTTT.

V and J are TRBV1 and TRBJ1-1. TRBV1 counts as a pseudogene. CDR3 length: 16 amino acids. CDR3 sequence reads: CTSSQDLSRDVTEAFF. For the CDR3, the DNA is TGCACCAGCAGCCAAGATCTGTCCAGGGACGTCACTGAAGCTTTCTTT.

The rearrangement uses TRBV5-1 and TRBJ2-2; D is possibly TRBD2 (6 bases). Between the trimmed V and J ends, which lost 4 bases and 4 bases, there was a span of 14 bases. This CDR3 is 15 amino acids long. Germline V gives CDR1 SGHRS, CDR2 YFSETQ. The CDR3, as DNA: TGCGCCAGCAGCAATACCGGGACTTCCACCGGGGAGCTGTTTTTT. It yields the protein CASSNTGTSTGELFF.

The J gene is TRBJ1-1, the V gene TRBV5-6; D might be TRBD1 (6 bases). The CDR3 sequence is 15 residues long. Germline CDR1 is SGHDT and CDR2 is YYEEEE. Trimming cost V 4 bases and J 4 bases, with 17 bases left between them. The CDR3 here is CASSLRTGWPTEAFF. In nucleotides, the CDR3 is TGTGCCAGCAGCCTTAGAACAGGGTGGCCCACTGAAGCTTTCTTT.

The V gene is TRBV5-8, the J gene TRBJ2-1; 10 bases map to TRBD2. There are 17 residues in the CDR3. The germline CDR1 and CDR2 sequences are SGHTS and YDEGEE. V was clipped by 4 bases and J by 0 bases; unmatched bases: 7. In DNA form, the CDR3 reads TGTGCCAGCAGCCTGGGGACTAGCGCCCGCTCCTACAATGAGCAGTTCTTC. Amino acids: CASSLGTSARSYNEQFF. Variable domain in full (rest from reference TRBV5-8 and TRBJ2-1): EAGVTQSPTHLIKTRGQQATLRCSPISGHTSVYWYQQALGLGLQFLLWYDEGEERNRGNFPPRFSGRQFPNYSSELNVNALELEDSALYLCASSLGTSARSYNEQFFGPGTRLTVL.

This clone was recorded a few times. This chain connects TRBV7-3 to TRBJ1-5, with D unclear. Trimming took 2 bases from V and 4 from J, leaving 6 bases between them. CDR1 is SGHTA, CDR2 FQGTGA, per germline. CDR3 length: 13 amino acids. The CDR3 coding sequence is TGTGCCAGCAGCTTATCATTTAATCAGCCCCAGCATTTT. This translates into CASSLSFNQPQHF.

The chain has TRBV5-1 and TRBJ2-7, with D possibly being TRBD1 (5 bases). Germline V gene lookup returns CDR1 SGHRS and CDR2 YFSETQ. The CDR3 is made up of 15 amino acids. V lost 1 base, J lost 0 bases, and 11 bases lay in between. CDR3 sequence (DNA): TGCGCCAGCAGCTTGTCGAAGGGGCCCTCCTACGAGCAGTACTTC. This codes for CASSLSKGPSYEQYF.

A few counts support this clone. The V gene is TRBV19, the J gene TRBJ1-5, with D perhaps TRBD1 (5 bases). The germline gives CDR1 LNHDA, CDR2 SQIVND (reference sequence). V shed 5 bases and J shed 0 bases, with 8 bases lying between them. CDR3 size: 14 residues. The CDR3: CASSATDSNQPQHF. The CDR3 bases are TGTGCCAGTAGTGCGACAGATAGCAATCAGCCCCAGCATTTT.

The chain links TRBV19 to TRBJ2-5; 7 bases line up with TRBD2. V shed 7 bases and J 3 bases; nucleotides not matched to a gene: 8. The CDR3 contains 14 residues. Germline V gene data show CDR1 as LNHDA and CDR2 as SQIVND (reference sequence). The CDR3 DNA is TGTGCCAGTAATGGGGAGGGAGGGGAAGAGACCCAGTACTTC. This gives the protein CASNGEGGEETQYF.

This clone was observed a single time. This chain connects TRBV11-2 to TRBJ2-1, with TRBD1 matching 9 bases. Germline values: CDR1 SGHAT, CDR2 FQNNGV. CDR3 size: 16 residues. The junction had 9 bases not matched to a gene; V was cut back by 2 bases and J by 7 bases. The CDR3 coding sequence is TGTGCCAGCAGCTTAAGGGGACAGGGACCTTATAATGAGCAGTTCTTC. This gives the protein CASSLRGQGPYNEQFF.

The chain uses TRBV7-2 and TRBJ2-1; 9 bases map to TRBD1. CDR1 is SGHTA, CDR2 FQGNSA, per germline. V lost 4 bases, J lost 10 bases, and 8 bases stayed unmatched. This CDR3 comprises 14 residues. Here the CDR3 reads CASSSGTGFREQFF. The DNA of the CDR3 is TGTGCCAGCAGCTCCGGGACAGGGTTCCGGGAGCAGTTCTTC.

This clone was found a few times. The chain joins TRBV7-9 to TRBJ1-3; D unclear. V lost 1 base and J 0 bases, leaving 7 bases between the germline ends. The CDR3 extends over 15 amino acids. Germline values: CDR1 SEHNR, CDR2 FQNEAQ (reference sequence). CDR3 in DNA: TGTGCCAGCAGCTTAGGTCCGAACTCTGGAAACACCATATATTTT. Amino acids: CASSLGPNSGNTIYF.

J is TRBJ2-3 and V is TRBV20-1, with D unresolved. The germline CDR1 and CDR2 sequences are DFQATT and SNEGSKA (reference sequence). V lost 7 bases and J lost 7, with 12 bases in between. The CDR3 is made up of 11 amino acids. For the CDR3, the DNA is TGCAGTGGGCTGGTAGTCAATACGCAGTATTTT. Protein: CSGLVVNTQYF.

This clone was recorded only once. The chain combines TRBV7-9 with TRBJ2-2, with D hard to call. V lost 1 base to trimming and J lost 0 bases, with 3 bases between them. This CDR3 has 14 amino acids. Germline V gene lookup returns CDR1 SEHNR and CDR2 FQNEAQ (reference sequence). CDR3 sequence: CASSLGTNTGELFF. CDR3 DNA sequence: TGTGCCAGCAGCTTAGGTACGAACACCGGGGAGCTGTTTTTT.

In this sample, this clone turned up once. This sequence joins TRBV27 and TRBJ1-6; D is unclear. CDR3 length equals 15 residues. Germline V gene sequence: CDR1 MNHEY, CDR2 SMNVEV (reference sequence). V lost 0 bases and J lost 7, with 10 bases in between. The CDR3 is CASSLSINGNSPLHF. In DNA form, the CDR3 reads TGTGCCAGCAGTTTATCGATAAACGGGAATTCACCCCTCCACTTT.

The rearrangement uses TRBV5-1 and TRBJ1-6, with D possibly TRBD1 on 6 matching bases. The CDR3 length is 15 residues. The germline V gene encodes CDR1 SGHRS and CDR2 YFSETQ. V gave up 0 bases and J gave up 9 bases, with 13 bases separating them. DNA of the CDR3: TGCGCCAGCAGCTTGGGAGGGGGAGGTGCTTCACCCCTCCACTTT. Its protein product is CASSLGGGGASPLHF.

The chain employs TRBV7-2 and TRBJ2-3, with 8 positions matching TRBD1. Germline assignment: CDR1 SGHTA and CDR2 FQGNSA. Trimming cost V 4 bases and J 2 bases; bases outside gene matches: 8. The CDR3 spans 16 residues. The CDR3 DNA follows: TGTGCCAGCAGCTCGAACGGACAGGGAAACACAGATACGCAGTATTTT. Translated, it gives CASSSNGQGNTDTQYF.

This rearrangement joins TRBV5-6 to TRBJ1-2; D remains unclear. Germline V gene data show CDR1 as SGHDT and CDR2 as YYEEEE. CDR3 length equals 13 residues. V lost 0 bases to trimming and J lost 6 bases, with 9 bases between them. Here the CDR3 DNA reads TGTGCCAGCAGCTTGGAGGCAGATAATGGCTACACCTTC. It translates to CASSLEADNGYTF.

This chain links TRBV10-3 with TRBJ2-1; D remains ambiguous. Germline V gene lookup returns CDR1 ENHRY and CDR2 SYGVKD. V lost 0 bases and J lost 8, with 17 bases in between. The CDR3 length is 16 residues. The CDR3 DNA reads TGTGCCATCAGTGAGTCAAAGATACAAGGGTGGGATGAGCAGTTCTTC. Protein: CAISESKIQGWDEQFF.

The chain's CDR3 is CASSKQGTAETQYF. As DNA, the CDR3 is TGTGCCAGCAGTAAACAGGGGACAGCAGAGACCCAGTACTTC. This chain uses TRBV27 with TRBJ2-5; 7 bases are a match to TRBD1. Trimming at V came to 5 bases and at J to 4 bases, leaving 7 bases not matched to a gene. Germline V gives CDR1 MNHEY, CDR2 SMNVEV (reference sequence). The CDR3 contains 14 residues.